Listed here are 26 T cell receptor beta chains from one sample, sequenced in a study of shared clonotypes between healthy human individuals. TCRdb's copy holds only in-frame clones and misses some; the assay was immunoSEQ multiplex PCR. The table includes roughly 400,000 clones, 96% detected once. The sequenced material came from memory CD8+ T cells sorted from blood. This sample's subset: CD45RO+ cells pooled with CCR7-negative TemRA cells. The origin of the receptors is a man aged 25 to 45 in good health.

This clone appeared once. CDR3 nucleotide sequence: TGTGCCAGCAGGGAGACAGGGGCTCTTCAAGAGACCCAGTACTTC. This encodes CASRETGALQETQYF. The V gene is TRBV2, the J gene TRBJ2-5, with 8 bases aligning to TRBD1. This CDR3 has 15 amino acids. V dropped 6 bases and J dropped 2; count of bases not matched to a gene: 8. CDR1 and CDR2 from the germline V gene are SNHLY and FYNNEI.

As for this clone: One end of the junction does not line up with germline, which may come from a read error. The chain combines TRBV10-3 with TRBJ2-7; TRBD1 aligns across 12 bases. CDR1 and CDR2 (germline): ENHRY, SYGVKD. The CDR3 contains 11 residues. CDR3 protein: CAISQGQGAVF. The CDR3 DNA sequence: TGTGCCATCAGTCAGGGACAGGGGGCGGTCTTC.

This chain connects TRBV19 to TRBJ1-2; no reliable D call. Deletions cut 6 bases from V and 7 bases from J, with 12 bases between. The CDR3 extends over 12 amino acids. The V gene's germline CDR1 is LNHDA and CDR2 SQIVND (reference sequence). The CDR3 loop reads CASRPQSGGYTF. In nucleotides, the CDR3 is TGTGCCAGTAGACCCCAATCGGGTGGCTACACCTTC.

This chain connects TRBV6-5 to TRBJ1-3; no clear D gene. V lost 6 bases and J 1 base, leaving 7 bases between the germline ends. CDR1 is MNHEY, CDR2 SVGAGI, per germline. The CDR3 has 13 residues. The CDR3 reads CASRPSSGNTIYF. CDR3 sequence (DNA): TGTGCCAGCAGACCATCATCTGGAAACACCATATATTTT.

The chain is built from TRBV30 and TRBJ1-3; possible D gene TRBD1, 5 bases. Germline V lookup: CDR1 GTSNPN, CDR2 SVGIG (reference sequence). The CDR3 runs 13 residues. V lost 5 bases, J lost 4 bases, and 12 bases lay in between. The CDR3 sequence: CAWAWGMGNTIYF. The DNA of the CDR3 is TGTGCCTGGGCCTGGGGGATGGGAAACACCATATATTTT.

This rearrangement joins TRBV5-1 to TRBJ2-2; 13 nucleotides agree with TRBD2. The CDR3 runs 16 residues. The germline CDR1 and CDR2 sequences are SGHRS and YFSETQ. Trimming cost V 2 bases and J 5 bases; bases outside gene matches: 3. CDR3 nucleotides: TGCGCCAGCAGCTTCCGGGGACTAGCGGGGACCGGGGAGCTGTTTTTT. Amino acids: CASSFRGLAGTGELFF. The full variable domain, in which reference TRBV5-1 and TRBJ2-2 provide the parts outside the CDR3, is KAGVTQTPRYLIKTRGQQVTLSCSPISGHRSVSWYQQTPGQGLQFLFEYFSETQRNKGNFPGRFSGRQFSNSRSEMNVSTLELGDSALYLCASSFRGLAGTGELFFGEGSRLTVL.

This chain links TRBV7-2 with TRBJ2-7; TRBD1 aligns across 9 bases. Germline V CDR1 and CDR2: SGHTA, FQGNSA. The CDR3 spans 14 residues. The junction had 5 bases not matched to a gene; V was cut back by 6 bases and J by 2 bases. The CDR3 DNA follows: TGTGCCAGCAGTCCCACAGGGGGCGCCTACGAGCAGTACTTC. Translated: CASSPTGGAYEQYF.

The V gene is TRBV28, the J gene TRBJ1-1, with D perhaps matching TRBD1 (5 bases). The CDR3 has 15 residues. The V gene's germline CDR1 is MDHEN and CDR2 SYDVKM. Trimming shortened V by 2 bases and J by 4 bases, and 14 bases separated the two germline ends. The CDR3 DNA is TGTGCCAGCAGTTTAAGCAGTAAGGGGAGCACTGAAGCTTTCTTT. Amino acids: CASSLSSKGSTEAFF.

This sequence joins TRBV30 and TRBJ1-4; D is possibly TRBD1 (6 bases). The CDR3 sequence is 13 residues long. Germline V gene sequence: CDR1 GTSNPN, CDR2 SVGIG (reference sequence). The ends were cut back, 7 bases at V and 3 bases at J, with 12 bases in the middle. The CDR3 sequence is CAFARGSNEKLFF. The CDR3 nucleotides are TGTGCCTTTGCCAGGGGATCTAATGAAAAACTGTTTTTT.

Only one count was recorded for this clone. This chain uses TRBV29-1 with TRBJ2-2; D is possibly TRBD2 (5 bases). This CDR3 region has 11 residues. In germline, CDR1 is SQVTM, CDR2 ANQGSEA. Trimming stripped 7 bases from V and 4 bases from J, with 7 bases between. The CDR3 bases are TGCAGCGGGAGGCTCACCGGGGAGCTGTTTTTT. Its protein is CSGRLTGELFF.

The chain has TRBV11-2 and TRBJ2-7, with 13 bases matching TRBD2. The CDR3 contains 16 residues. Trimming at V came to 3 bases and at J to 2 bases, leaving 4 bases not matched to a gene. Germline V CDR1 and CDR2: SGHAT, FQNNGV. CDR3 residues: CASSFRLAGGTYEQYF. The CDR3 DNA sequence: TGTGCCAGCAGCTTCAGACTAGCGGGAGGTACCTACGAGCAGTACTTC.

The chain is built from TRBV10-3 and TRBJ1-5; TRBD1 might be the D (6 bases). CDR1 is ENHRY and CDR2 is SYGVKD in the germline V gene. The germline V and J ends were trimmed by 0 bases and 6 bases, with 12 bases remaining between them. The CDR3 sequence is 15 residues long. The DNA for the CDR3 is TGTGCCATCAGTGAGTCGATAGGGGGGGGTCAGCCCCAGCATTTT. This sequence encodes CAISESIGGGQPQHF.

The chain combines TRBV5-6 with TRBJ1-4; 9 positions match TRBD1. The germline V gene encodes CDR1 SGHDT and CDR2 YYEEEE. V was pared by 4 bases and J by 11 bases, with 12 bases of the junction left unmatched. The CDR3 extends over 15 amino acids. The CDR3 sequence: CASSPTGQGWGKLFF. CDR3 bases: TGTGCCAGCAGCCCGACCGGACAGGGGTGGGGGAAACTGTTTTTT.

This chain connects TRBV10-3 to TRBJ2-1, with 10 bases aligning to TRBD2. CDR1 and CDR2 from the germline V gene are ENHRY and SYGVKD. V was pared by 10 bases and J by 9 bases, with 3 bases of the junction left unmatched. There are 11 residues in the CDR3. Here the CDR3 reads CATEREGEQFF. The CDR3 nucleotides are TGTGCCACCGAGCGGGAGGGTGAGCAGTTCTTC.

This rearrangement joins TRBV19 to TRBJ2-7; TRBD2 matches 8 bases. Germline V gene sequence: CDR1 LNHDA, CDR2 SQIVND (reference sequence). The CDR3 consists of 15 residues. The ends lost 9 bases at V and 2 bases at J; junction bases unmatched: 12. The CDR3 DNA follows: TGTGCCAGCGCCTGGGGAGCGGGGGTGACCTACGAGCAGTACTTC. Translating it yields CASAWGAGVTYEQYF.

The CDR3 spells CASSLDRGAPGEQYF. The CDR3 DNA reads as TGTGCCAGCAGCTTAGACAGGGGCGCCCCCGGGGAGCAGTACTTC. The chain uses TRBV7-9 and TRBJ2-7; 7 bases fit TRBD1. The CDR3 extends over 15 amino acids. V was pared by 1 base and J by 7 bases, with 10 bases of the junction left unmatched. CDR1 and CDR2 (germline): SEHNR, FQNEAQ (reference sequence).

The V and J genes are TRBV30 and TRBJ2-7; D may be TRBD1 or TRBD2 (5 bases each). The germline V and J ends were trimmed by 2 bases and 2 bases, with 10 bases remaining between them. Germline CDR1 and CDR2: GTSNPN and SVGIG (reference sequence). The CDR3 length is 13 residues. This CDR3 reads CAWSRDAAYEQYF. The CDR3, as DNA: TGTGCCTGGAGTAGGGACGCAGCCTACGAGCAGTACTTC.

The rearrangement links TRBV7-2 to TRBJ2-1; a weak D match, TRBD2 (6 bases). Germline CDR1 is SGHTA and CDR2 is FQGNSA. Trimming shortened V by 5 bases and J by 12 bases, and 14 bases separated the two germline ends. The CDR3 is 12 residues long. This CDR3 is CASSDRSGWQFF. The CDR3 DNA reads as TGTGCCAGCAGCGACCGCAGCGGGTGGCAGTTCTTC.

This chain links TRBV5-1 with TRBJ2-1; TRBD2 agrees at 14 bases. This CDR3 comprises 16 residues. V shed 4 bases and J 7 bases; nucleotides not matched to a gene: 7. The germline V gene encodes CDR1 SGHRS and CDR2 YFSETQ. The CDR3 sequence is CASSGLGTSGRNEQFF. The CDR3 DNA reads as TGCGCCAGCAGCGGCCTCGGGACTAGCGGGAGAAATGAGCAGTTCTTC.

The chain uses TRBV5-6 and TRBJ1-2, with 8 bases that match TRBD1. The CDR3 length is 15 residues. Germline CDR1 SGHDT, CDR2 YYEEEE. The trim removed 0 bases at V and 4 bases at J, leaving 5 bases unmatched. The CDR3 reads CASSLGGQVPYGYTF. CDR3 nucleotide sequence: TGTGCCAGCAGCTTGGGGGGACAGGTCCCCTATGGCTACACCTTC.

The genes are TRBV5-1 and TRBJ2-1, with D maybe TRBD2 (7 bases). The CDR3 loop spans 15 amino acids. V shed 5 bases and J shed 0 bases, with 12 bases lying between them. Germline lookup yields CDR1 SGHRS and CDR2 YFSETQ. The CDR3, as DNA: TGCGCCAGCAGACAGGGCGGGAGCTCCTACAATGAGCAGTTCTTC. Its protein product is CASRQGGSSYNEQFF.

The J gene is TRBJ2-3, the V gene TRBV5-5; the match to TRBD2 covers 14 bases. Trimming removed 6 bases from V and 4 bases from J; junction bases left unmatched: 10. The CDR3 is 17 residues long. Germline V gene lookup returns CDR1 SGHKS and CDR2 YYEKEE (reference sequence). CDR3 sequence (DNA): TGTGCCAGCACCACGACCGGGACTAGCGGGAGCGCAGATACGCAGTATTTT. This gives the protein CASTTTGTSGSADTQYF. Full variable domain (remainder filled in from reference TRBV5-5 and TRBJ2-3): DAGVTQSPTHLIKTRGQQVTLRCSPISGHKSVSWYQQVLGQGPQFIFQYYEKEERGRGNFPDRFSARQFPNYSSELNVNALLLGDSALYLCASTTTGTSGSADTQYFGPGTRLTVL.

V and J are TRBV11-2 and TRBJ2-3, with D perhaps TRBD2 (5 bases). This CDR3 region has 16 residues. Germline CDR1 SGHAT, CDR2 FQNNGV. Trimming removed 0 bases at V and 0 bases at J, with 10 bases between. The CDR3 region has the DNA TGTGCCAGCAGCTTAGAAGGAACTAGGAGCACAGATACGCAGTATTTT. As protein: CASSLEGTRSTDTQYF.

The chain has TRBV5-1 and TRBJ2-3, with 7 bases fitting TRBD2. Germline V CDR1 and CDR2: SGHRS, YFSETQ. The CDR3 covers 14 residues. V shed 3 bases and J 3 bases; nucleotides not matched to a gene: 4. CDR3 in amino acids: CASSSAGMTDTQYF. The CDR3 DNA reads TGCGCCAGCAGCTCAGCGGGGATGACAGATACGCAGTATTTT.

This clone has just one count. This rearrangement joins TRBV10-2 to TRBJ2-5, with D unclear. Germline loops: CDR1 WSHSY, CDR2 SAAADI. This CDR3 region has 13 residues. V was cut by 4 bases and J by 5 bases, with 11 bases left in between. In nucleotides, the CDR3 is TGCGCCAGCAGTGCCTCTAGGGTGGAGACCCAGTACTTC. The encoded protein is CASSASRVETQYF.

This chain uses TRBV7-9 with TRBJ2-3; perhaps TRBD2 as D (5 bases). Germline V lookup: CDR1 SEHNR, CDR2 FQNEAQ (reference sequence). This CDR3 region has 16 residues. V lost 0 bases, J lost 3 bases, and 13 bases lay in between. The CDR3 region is CASSLAVGVRTDTQYF. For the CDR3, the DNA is TGTGCCAGCAGCTTAGCGGTGGGAGTTCGTACAGATACGCAGTATTTT.